A selection of T cell receptor beta chains follows, all from one sample in a study of radiotherapy plus CTLA-4 blockade in lung cancer. The repertoire was sequenced with immunoSEQ multiplex PCR; TCRdb's copy has only in-frame clones and lacks some. Of approximately 100,000 clones in the sample, around 83% are singletons; the top ten hold approximately 3.7%. Source: peripheral blood, taken from a patient treated with radiotherapy plus ipilimumab. Source of these receptors: a human donor with non-small cell lung cancer who had a partial response to radiotherapy plus ipilimumab. Each CDR3 is given with its conserved first and last residue. Each record gives: clone size, D gene, V gene, J gene, CDR3 DNA, CDR3 protein. The D gene is left open where the match is weak. Only part of the rows carry a size: once, few, many, or a class if the clone is expanded.

>few|NA|TRBV7-3|TRBJ1-1
TGTGCCAGCAGCTTAGGCCTAGGCATGAACACTGAAGCTTTCTTT
CASSLGLGMNTEAFF
>NA|NA|TRBV15|TRBJ1-1
TGTGCCACCAGCAGAGACCCCCGTGGCGGAAACACTGAAGCTTTCTTT
CATSRDPRGGNTEAFF
>NA|TRBD2|TRBV2|TRBJ2-1
TGTGCCAGCAGTGGGGGTCTAGCGGAACAATCTGAGCAGTTCTTC
CASSGGLAEQSEQFF
>NA|NA|TRBV9|TRBJ2-7
TGTGCCAGCAGCGCTTATACTAGGGAGCAGTACTTC
CASSAYTREQYF
>NA|TRBD1|TRBV9|TRBJ1-4
TGTGCCAGCAGCGTAGGTATAGGGGACAGCAGCGAAAAACTGTTTTTT
CASSVGIGDSSEKLFF
>once|TRBD2|TRBV19|TRBJ2-3
TGTGCCACCGGGATAGCGGGCGCTAGGTCGCGCGATACGCAGTATTTT
CATGIAGARSRDTQYF
>once|TRBD1|TRBV5-1|TRBJ2-1
TGCGCCAGCAGCTTAGAAGGGACAGGCTCGAATGAGCAGTTCTTC
CASSLEGTGSNEQFF
>once|NA|TRBV7-2|TRBJ2-7
TGTGCCAGCAGCCCGAGTACGTTAGCGGCAGTCGCCTTC
CASSPSTLAAVAF
>once|NA|TRBV4-1|TRBJ1-5
TGCGCCAGCAGCCAAGTAGATAAGGACTATCAGCCCCAGCATTTT
CASSQVDKDYQPQHF
>once|NA|TRBV6-5|TRBJ1-2
TGTGCCAGCAGTAAATCCGGAGGAGGCTACACCTTC
CASSKSGGGYTF
>NA|NA|TRBV2|TRBJ1-1
TGTGCCAGCGGGCGGAACACTGAAGCTTTCTTT
CASGRNTEAFF
>NA|TRBD1|TRBV28|TRBJ1-2
TGTGCCAGCAGTCCTCCGACAGGGGGTTACTATGGCTACACCTTC
CASSPPTGGYYGYTF
>NA|TRBD1|TRBV5-6|TRBJ2-5
TGTGCCAGCAGCTTGGGACAGGGGTTGAAGACCCAGTACTTC
CASSLGQGLKTQYF
>NA|NA|TRBV19|TRBJ1-1
TGTGCCAGTAGCGAGAGGGGGAGCACTGAAGCTTTCTTT
CASSERGSTEAFF
>NA|TRBD2|TRBV7-2|TRBJ2-1
TGTGCCAGCAGCAAAATGGGGACTAGGGACAATGAGCAGTTCTTC
CASSKMGTRDNEQFF
>NA|TRBD1|TRBV6-6|TRBJ2-3
TGTGCCAGCAGTAGACAGGGGGCGAGCACAGATACGCAGTATTTT
CASSRQGASTDTQYF
>NA|TRBD1|TRBV30|TRBJ2-7
TGTGCCTGGAGCGGACAGGGAATGGGCGAGCAGTACTTC
CAWSGQGMGEQYF
>few|NA|TRBV2|TRBJ1-1
TGTGCCAGCAGTGAGACATACAGATCGAACACTGAAGCTTTCTTT
CASSETYRSNTEAFF
>NA|NA|TRBV27|TRBJ1-2
TGTGCCAGTGGGGCGAGCAGGCGAGACAACTATGGCTACACCTTC
CASGASRRDNYGYTF
>NA|TRBD1|TRBV6-6|TRBJ2-7
TGTGCCAGCAGTTACGGGACAGGGACCTACGAGCAGTACTTC
CASSYGTGTYEQYF
>NA|TRBD1|TRBV19|TRBJ1-1
TGTGCCAGTAGTCTGACAGGGGGGTCTGAAGCTTTCTTT
CASSLTGGSEAFF
>few|TRBD1|TRBV10-3|TRBJ1-2
TGTGCCATCAGTACCGGGACAGGGGACTATGGCTACACCTTC
CAISTGTGDYGYTF
>NA|TRBD1|TRBV7-9|TRBJ1-5
TGTGCCAGCAGCGCCGGGACAGGCTTCTCAGTTGACTATCAGGCCCAGCATTTT
CASSAGTGFSVDYQAQHF
>NA|TRBD2|TRBV19|TRBJ2-5
TGTGCCAGTAGTTCGGGACTAGCGGGAGTAAGGGAGACCCAGTACTTC
CASSSGLAGVRETQYF
>NA|NA|TRBV28|TRBJ1-3
TGTGCCAGCAAGGAGGGAGTATCTGGAAACACCATATATTTT
CASKEGVSGNTIYF
>NA|TRBD1|TRBV19|TRBJ1-2
TGTGCCAGTAGTACCCAGGACAGGGGAAATGGCTACACCTTC
CASSTQDRGNGYTF
>NA|NA|TRBV29-1|TRBJ1-1
TGCAGCGTTGGTAAGCCGGCGGGAGGTGAAGCTTTCTTT
CSVGKPAGGEAFF
>NA|NA|TRBV4-1|TRBJ2-3
TGCGCCAGCAGCCAAGATGCGAGACTGGCGGGGAGCACAGATACGCAGTATTTT
CASSQDARLAGSTDTQYF
>once|NA|TRBV18|TRBJ1-3
TGTGCCAGCTCGACCTCCGGACAGTTCTCTGGAAACACCATATATTTT
CASSTSGQFSGNTIYF
>NA|NA|TRBV28|TRBJ1-2
TGTGCCAGCAGTATCCCCGGGAACTATGGCTACACCTTC
CASSIPGNYGYTF
>NA|TRBD1|TRBV19|TRBJ1-5
TGTGCCACCGGACAGGGAATGGATCAGCCCCAGCATTTT
CATGQGMDQPQHF
>NA|NA|TRBV28|TRBJ1-6
TGTGCCAGCAGAAGAATGGAGGGGAGCTCCTATAATTCACCCCTCCACTTT
CASRRMEGSSYNSPLHF
>NA|NA|TRBV28|TRBJ1-4
TGTGCCAGCAGTCCCGGCGCTGGGAGATTGGAAAAACTGTTTTTT
CASSPGAGRLEKLFF
>NA|NA|TRBV7-9|TRBJ1-1
TGTGCCAGCAGCCCATTCGAGGGATCTGAAGCTTCCTTT
CASSPFEGSEASF
>NA|NA|TRBV6-5|TRBJ1-5
TGTGCCAGCAGTCCCGGGTTAAGCAATCAGCCCCAGCATTTT
CASSPGLSNQPQHF
>NA|NA|TRBV7-9|TRBJ2-5
TGTGCCAGCAGCAAAGACACCCCACGAGAGACCCAGTACTTC
CASSKDTPRETQYF
>NA|NA|TRBV30|TRBJ1-5
TGTGCCTGGAGTCCACTAATAGGCAATCAGCCCCAGCATTTT
CAWSPLIGNQPQHF
>NA|TRBD1|TRBV11-1|TRBJ1-1
TGTGCCAGCAGCTTAGCGGGACAGACTATGAACACTGAAGCTTTCTTT
CASSLAGQTMNTEAFF
>NA|TRBD2|TRBV11-2|TRBJ2-3
TGTGCCAGCAGCCTAGCGGGAGATGGTACAGATACGCAGTATTTT
CASSLAGDGTDTQYF
>NA|NA|TRBV5-1|TRBJ2-3
TGCGCCAGCAGCTTGGTAGGGACTAGCACAGATACGCAGTATTTT
CASSLVGTSTDTQYF
>NA|NA|TRBV4-1|TRBJ2-5
TGCGCCAGCAGCCAAGTTGGACCGGGAGTCCAAGAGACCCAGTACTTC
CASSQVGPGVQETQYF
>NA|NA|TRBV6-1|TRBJ2-3
TGTGCCAGCAGTGAAGCAGCGCTACCAGCCACAGATACGCAGTATTTT
CASSEAALPATDTQYF
>NA|NA|TRBV2|TRBJ2-3
TGTGCCAGCAGTTACTCAAAACTATCCACAGATACGCAGTATTTT
CASSYSKLSTDTQYF
>NA|NA|TRBV5-6|TRBJ2-1
TGTGCCAGCAGCTCCACTAGCCTCCCCTACAATGAGCAGTTCTTC
CASSSTSLPYNEQFF
>NA|NA|TRBV7-9|TRBJ2-3
TGTGCCAGCAGCTCTTGGGCAGAACGCACAGATACGCAGTATTTT
CASSSWAERTDTQYF
>NA|NA|TRBV7-5|TRBJ2-7
TGTGTCAGAAGCTTATGGGGTTGGGCTAGCGGGAGGCTCGAGCAGTACTTC
CVRSLWGWASGRLEQYF
>NA|NA|TRBV7-9|TRBJ2-4
TGTGCCAGCAGCCAACCGGGACTAGCCAAAAACATTCAGTACTTC
CASSQPGLAKNIQYF
>NA|TRBD2|TRBV7-3|TRBJ2-2
TGTGCCAGCAGCTTAAATGGACTAGCGACCGGGGAGCTGTTTTTT
CASSLNGLATGELFF
>NA|NA|TRBV9|TRBJ2-7
TGTGCCAGCAGCGACTACAGGGATTACGAGCAGTACTTC
CASSDYRDYEQYF
>NA|NA|TRBV13|TRBJ2-7
TGTGCCAGCAGCTCCCAACAGGGCCACTCCTACGAGCAGTACTTC
CASSSQQGHSYEQYF
>few|TRBD1|TRBV30|TRBJ1-4
TGTGCCTGGGCCCCCGGGACAGGGGGCGACGAAAAACTGTTTTTT
CAWAPGTGGDEKLFF
>few|NA|TRBV27|TRBJ2-2
TGTGCCAGCAGGAGTGAGGGAGCGAGGTACACCGGGGAGCTGTTTTTT
CASRSEGARYTGELFF
>few|NA|TRBV7-3|TRBJ1-1
TGTGCCAGCAGCTTACAGAAGAACACTGAAGCTTTCTTT
CASSLQKNTEAFF